The T cell receptor beta chain under discussion was sequenced for a study of Ad26.COV2.S vaccination and SARS-CoV-2 variants. The data were produced by immunoSEQ multiplex PCR, yet TCRdb's version contains in-frame clones alone and is incomplete. The table includes about 420,000 clones, 70% to 90% detected once. The germline V and J ends were trimmed by 6 bases and 4 bases, with 15 bases remaining between them. The CDR3 runs 14 residues. Germline-derived CDR1 and CDR2 are SNHLY and FYNNEI. Treatment: around 19 received Ad26.COV2.S at low or high dose, single or two shots; about 5 received placebo; per-sample allocation not given. Sampling took place 63 days after the first vaccine or placebo injection.

The TCR was taken from a person aged 18-65 years who received the Ad26.COV2.S COVID-19 vaccine or a placebo. The chain couples TRBV2 to TRBJ1-2, with D maybe TRBD1 (5 bases). The sample in question was peripheral blood, obtained in a trial of Ad26.COV2.S vaccine versus placebo. The CDR3 reads CASRWQGGVYGYTF. The DNA for the CDR3 is TGTGCCAGCAGGTGGCAGGGTGGTGTCTATGGCTACACCTTC. The full variable domain, in which reference TRBV2 and TRBJ1-2 provide the parts outside the CDR3, is EPEVTQTPSHQVTQMGQEVILRCVPISNHLYFYWYRQILGQKVEFLVSFYNNEISEKSEIFDDQFSVERPDGSNFTLKIRSTKLEDSAMYFCASRWQGGVYGYTFGSGTRLTVV.